This T cell receptor (beta chain) was retrieved from a study of blood T cell repertoires in COVID-19. Whole-study context: Sites in the United States, Italy and Spain provided acute and convalescent COVID-19 samples. From T cells, B-cell-depleted T cells, or PBMCs came the material, which was cDNA or gDNA.

Source study methods: The assay estimated nucleated cells by amplifying reference gene primers. Sequenced by immunoSEQ multiplex PCR; TCRdb stores in-frame clones only, minus some. For V, J and clone size, that table is used; D and trimming come from the DNA. The sample consists of approximately 240,000 clones, about 86% of them appearing once. Germline assignment: CDR1 SGHRS and CDR2 YFSETQ. The CDR3 loop spans 12 amino acids. With 0 bases removed from V and 8 bases from J, the gap between germline ends came to 5 bases. This chain joins TRBV5-1 and TRBJ2-2, with no clear D. Sequencing was performed on peripheral blood. This sequence was found in a woman aged 25 to 39 who had recovered from COVID-19. For the CDR3, the DNA is TGCGCCAGCAGCTTGGGTATAGGGGAGCTGTTTTTT. It yields the protein CASSLGIGELFF.